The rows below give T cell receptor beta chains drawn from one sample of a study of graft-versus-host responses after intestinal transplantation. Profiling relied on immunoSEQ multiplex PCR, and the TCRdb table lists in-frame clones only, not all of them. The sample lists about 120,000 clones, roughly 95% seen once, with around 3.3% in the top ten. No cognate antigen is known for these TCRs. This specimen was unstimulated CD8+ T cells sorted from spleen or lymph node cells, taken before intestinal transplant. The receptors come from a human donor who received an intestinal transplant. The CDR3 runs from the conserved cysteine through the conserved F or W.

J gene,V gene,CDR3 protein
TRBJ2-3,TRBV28,CASSIPLERLAGYPTDTQYF
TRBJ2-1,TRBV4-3,CASSQDLANEQFF
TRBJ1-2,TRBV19,CASSPAEANYGYTF
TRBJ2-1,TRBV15,CATSRDSYNEQFF
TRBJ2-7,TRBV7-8,CASSLGPSGPSYEQYF
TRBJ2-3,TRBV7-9,CASSPSTAATDTQYF
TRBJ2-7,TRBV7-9,CAGSLEQGGYEQYF
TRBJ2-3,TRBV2,CASTTDTQYF
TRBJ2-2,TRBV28,CASSHGLYTGELFF
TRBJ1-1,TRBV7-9,CASSAQQTGYPEAFF
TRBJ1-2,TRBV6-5,CASSYLTTGPKGYTF
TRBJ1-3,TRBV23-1,CASSQSGNRDRVGNTIYF
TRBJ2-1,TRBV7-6,CASSSSGLAGSDEQFF
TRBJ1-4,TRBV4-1,CASSQEWEANEKLFF
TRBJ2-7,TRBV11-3,CASSSLGEEQYF
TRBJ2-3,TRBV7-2,CASSPTQTLAPQRDTQYF
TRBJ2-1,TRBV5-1,CASSLFRGESSYNEQFF
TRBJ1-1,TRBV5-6,CASSWTGDRYAFF
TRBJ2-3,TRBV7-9,CASSLEGLSTDTQYF
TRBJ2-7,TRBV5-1,CASSLDRYEQYF
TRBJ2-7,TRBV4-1,CASSQGQETYEQYF
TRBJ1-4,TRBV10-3,CAISDQIRQGDEKLFF
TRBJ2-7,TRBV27,CASSLTPLVGSYEQYF
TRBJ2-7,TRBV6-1,CASIDPLGGYEQYF
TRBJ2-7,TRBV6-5,CASGLSYEQYF
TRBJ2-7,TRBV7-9,CASSQEGGRGAYEQYF
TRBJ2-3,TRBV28,CASTPSRVTTDTQYF
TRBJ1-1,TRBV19,CASSIDLAGGTEAFF
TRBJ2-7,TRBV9,CASSPGGGYEQYF
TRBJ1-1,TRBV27,CASSLLGVRSTEAFF
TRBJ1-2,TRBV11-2,CASTPGWGYYGYTF
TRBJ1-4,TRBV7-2,CASSLVPGGTGEKLFF
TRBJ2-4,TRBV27,CASSSDRDLAKNIQYF
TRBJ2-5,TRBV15,CATSGREGLVETQYF
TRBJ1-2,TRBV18,CASSPLHGRGNYGYTF
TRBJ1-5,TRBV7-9,CASSLGQSNQPQHF
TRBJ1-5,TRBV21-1,CASSKADRGLSQPQHF
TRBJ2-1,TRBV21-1,CASSKGAPWKFF
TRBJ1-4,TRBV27,CASSYLGSTLGELFF
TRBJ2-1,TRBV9,CASSVDGSGYHNEQFF
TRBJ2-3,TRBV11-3,CASSLAGVPTDTQYF
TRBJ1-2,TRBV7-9,CASSPLWSDYGYTF
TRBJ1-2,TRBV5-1,CASSVTGSDGYTF
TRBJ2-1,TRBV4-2,CASSQERPSGILDEQFF
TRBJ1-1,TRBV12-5,CASGLVLTGGSLNTEAFF
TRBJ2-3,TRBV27,CASSSTYFNTDTQYF
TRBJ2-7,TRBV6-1,CASSEAVEGTYEQYF
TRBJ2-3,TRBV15,CATSRVAALTSTDTQYF
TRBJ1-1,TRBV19,CASSLQGTEAFF
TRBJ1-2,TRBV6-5,CASSYSGRDDYGYTF
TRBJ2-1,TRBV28,CASTLSGRAYNEQFF
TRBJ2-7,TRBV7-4,CASSLGAGEPYEQYF
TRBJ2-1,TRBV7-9,CASSLAQGAYNEQFF